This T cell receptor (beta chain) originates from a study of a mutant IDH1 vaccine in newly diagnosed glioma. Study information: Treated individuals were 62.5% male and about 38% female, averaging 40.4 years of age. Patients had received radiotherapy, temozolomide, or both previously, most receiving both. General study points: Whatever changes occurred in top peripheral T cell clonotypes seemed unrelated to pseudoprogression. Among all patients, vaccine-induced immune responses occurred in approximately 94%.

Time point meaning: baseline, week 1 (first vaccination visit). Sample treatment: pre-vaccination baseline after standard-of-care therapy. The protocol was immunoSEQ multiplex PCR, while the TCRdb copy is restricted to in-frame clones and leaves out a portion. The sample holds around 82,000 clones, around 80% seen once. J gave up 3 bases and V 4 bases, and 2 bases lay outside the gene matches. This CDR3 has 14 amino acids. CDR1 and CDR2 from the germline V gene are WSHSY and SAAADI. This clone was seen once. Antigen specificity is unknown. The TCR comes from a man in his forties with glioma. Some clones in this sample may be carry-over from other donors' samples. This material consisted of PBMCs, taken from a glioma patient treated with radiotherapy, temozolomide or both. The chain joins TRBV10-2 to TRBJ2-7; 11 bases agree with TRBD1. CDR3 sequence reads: CASSGDRGYYEQYF. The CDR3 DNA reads TGCGCCAGCAGTGGGGACAGGGGGTACTACGAGCAGTACTTC.